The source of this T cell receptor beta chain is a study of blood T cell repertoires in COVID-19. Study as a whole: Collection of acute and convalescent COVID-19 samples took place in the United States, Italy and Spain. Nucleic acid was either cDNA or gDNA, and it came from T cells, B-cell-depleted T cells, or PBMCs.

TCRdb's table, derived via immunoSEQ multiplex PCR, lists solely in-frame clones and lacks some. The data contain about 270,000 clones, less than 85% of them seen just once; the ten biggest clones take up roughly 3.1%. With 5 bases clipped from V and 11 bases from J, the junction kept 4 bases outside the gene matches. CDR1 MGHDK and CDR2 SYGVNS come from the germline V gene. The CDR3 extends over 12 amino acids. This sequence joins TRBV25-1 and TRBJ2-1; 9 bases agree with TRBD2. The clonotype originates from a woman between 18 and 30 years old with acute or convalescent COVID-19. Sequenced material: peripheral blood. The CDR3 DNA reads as TGTGCCAGCAGTCCTAGCGGGGCCCAGCAGTTCTTC. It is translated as CASSPSGAQQFF.